Here is one TCR beta chain with its context. What it recognizes is unknown. The data derive from a study of identifying expanded T cells in peripheral blood. Here immunoSEQ multiplex PCR was the method, and the copy in TCRdb shows in-frame clones only, minus some. The sample includes 70,000 to 95,000 clones, about 88% of them seen just once. Study-wide results and caveats: Across healthy donors, higher total template counts meant significantly greater roughly 2-week count variance.

The TCR was taken from a person aged 18 to 75 in good health. Material: blood.

The CDR3 protein is CASSYIRSGSYEQYF. The CDR3 region has the DNA TGTGCCAGCAGTTACATCCGGTCCGGGAGCTACGAGCAGTACTTC. The chain uses TRBV5-4 and TRBJ2-7; weak D call: TRBD2 (6 bases). There are 15 residues in the CDR3. V was cut by 5 bases and J by 3 bases, with 18 bases left in between. Germline CDR1 reads SGHNT; CDR2 reads YYREEE (reference sequence).